The present TCR beta chain was sequenced within a study of shared clonotypes between healthy human individuals. Germline lookup yields CDR1 LGHNA and CDR2 YNFKEQ. The CDR3 consists of 16 residues. J was trimmed by 5 bases and V by 0 bases; bases with no gene match: 9. Study-wide findings and caveats: The small donor group covered limited genetic and exposure diversity. Clonotype sharing across a few donors was observed for 5% to 6.5% of naive CD4 clonotypes.

In this sample, this clone turned up once. Its antigen is unknown. The table came from immunoSEQ multiplex PCR; TCRdb's copy has only in-frame clones and leaves some out. The sample gives approximately 2.5 million clones, 93% of which show up once; approximately 0.35% is in the top ten. The genes are TRBV4-2 and TRBJ1-2, with 7 positions matching TRBD1. This clonotype originated in a man younger than 35 in good health. Some clones in this sample may be carry-over from other donors' samples. What was sequenced was naive CD4+ T cells from PBMCs. The subset here: CD45RA+ positively selected. The CDR3 DNA reads as TGTGCCAGCAGCCAAGAAAGGGCACAGGGGAAGTATGGCTACACCTTC. Its protein is CASSQERAQGKYGYTF.